This TCR beta chain was sequenced in a study of T cell responses to AZD1222 COVID-19 vaccine. Study context: Combined were second doses at about 4 or about 12 weeks. Study findings and constraints: Donors were chiefly white British, with a greater number of females, and clonal diversity was perhaps underestimated. Spike regions recognized by vaccine-associated CD4 TCRs spanned the protein, led by 160-218 and 743-854.

The table came from immunoSEQ multiplex PCR; TCRdb's copy has only in-frame clones and leaves some out. The sample lists about 130,000 clones; 85% to 95% were seen once. V gave up 0 bases and J gave up 8 bases; unmatched junction bases: 6. Germline-derived CDR1 and CDR2 are LNHDA and SQIVND (reference sequence). The CDR3 is 15 residues long. As regards this clone: Its antigen is undetermined.

The receptor was derived from an adult in good health. The rearrangement joins TRBV19 to TRBJ2-1, with TRBD1 matching over 8 bases. The specimen was peripheral blood, collected on day 0 of AZD1222 vaccination. DNA of the CDR3: TGTGCCAGTAGTATAGACAGGGGGCGATTTTATGAGCAGTTCTTC. This sequence encodes CASSIDRGRFYEQFF.